This T cell receptor beta chain was sequenced during a study of cytomegalovirus exposure and HLA in healthy donors. Findings of the study overall: Common viral pathogens seemed to be connected with several of the most significant clusters, according to a later analysis. The majority of CMV-associated TCR beta chains were reported as apparently HLA-restricted in a later analysis. The investigators catalogued 160 or so TCR beta chains as cytomegalovirus-associated.

The germline gives CDR1 MDHEN, CDR2 SYDVKM. The CDR3 spans 14 residues. The J segment lost 7 bases and the V segment lost 1 base, leaving 4 bases of the junction unmatched. Vbeta (60) and Jbeta (13) primers were used in the PCR. TCRdb keeps only in-frame clones here, not all; method: immunoSEQ multiplex PCR. The sample has about 140,000 clones; approximately 80% are singletons. Remarks on this clone: The antigen is undetermined.

The V and J genes are TRBV28 and TRBJ1-5, with 7 bases identical to TRBD1. Specimen: PBMCs. The TCR was taken from a woman between 40 and 55 years old in good health and CMV-seronegative. The DNA of the CDR3 is TGTGCCAGCAGTTTATTAAGGGGGCTACAGCCCCAGCATTTT. The encoded protein is CASSLLRGLQPQHF.